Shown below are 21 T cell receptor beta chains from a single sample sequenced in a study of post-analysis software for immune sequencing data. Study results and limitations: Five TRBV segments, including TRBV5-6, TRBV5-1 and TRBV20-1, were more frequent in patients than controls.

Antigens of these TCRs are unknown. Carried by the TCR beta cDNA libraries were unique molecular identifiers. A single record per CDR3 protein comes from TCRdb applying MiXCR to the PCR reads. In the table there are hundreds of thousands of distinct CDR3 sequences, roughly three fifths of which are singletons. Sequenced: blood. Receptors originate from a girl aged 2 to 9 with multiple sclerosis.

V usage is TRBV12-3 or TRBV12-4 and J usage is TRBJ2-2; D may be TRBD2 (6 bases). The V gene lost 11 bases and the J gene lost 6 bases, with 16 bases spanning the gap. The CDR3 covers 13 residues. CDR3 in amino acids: CAAAVGGAGELFF. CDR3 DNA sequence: TGTGCCGCCGCTGTGGGGGGAGCCGGGGAGCTGTTTTTT.

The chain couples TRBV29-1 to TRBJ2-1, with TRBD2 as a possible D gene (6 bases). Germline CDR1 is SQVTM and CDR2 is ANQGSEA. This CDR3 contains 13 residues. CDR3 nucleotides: TGCACCCTTCTCGGGGGACCTTTCAATGAGCAGTTCTTC. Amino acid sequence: CTLLGGPFNEQFF.

The CDR3 reads CASSHSGQGAYGYTF. The CDR3 nucleotides read TGTGCCAGCAGCCATTCGGGACAGGGGGCGTATGGCTACACCTTC. The chain has TRBV3-1 and TRBJ1-2; 12 bases align to TRBD1. The ends lost 3 bases at V and 5 bases at J; junction bases unmatched: 4. The CDR3 has 15 amino acids. CDR1 LGHDT and CDR2 YNNKEL come from the germline V gene (reference sequence).

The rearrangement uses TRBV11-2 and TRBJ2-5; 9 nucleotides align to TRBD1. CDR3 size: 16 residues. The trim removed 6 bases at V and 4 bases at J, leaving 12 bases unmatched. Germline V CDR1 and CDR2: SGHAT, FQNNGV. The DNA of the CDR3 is TGTGCCAGCAGGTTTCCCGGGACAGGGCGGAGAGAGACCCAGTACTTC. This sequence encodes CASRFPGTGRRETQYF. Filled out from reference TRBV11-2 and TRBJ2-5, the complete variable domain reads EAGVAQSPRYKIIEKRQSVAFWCNPISGHATLYWYQQILGQGPKLLIQFQNNGVVDDSQLPKDRFSAERLKGVDSTLKIQPAKLEDSAVYLCASRFPGTGRRETQYFGPGTRLLVL.

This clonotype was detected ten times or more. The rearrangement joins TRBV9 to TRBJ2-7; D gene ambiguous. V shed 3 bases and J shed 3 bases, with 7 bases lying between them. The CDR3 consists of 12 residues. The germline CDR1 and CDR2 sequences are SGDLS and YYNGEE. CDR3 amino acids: CASSDNSYEQYF. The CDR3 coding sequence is TGTGCCAGCAGCGACAACAGCTACGAGCAGTACTTC.

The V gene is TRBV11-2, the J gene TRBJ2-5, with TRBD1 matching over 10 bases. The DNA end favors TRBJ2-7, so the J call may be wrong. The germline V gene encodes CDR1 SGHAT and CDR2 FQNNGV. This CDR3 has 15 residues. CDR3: CASSPTPGTGAEQYF. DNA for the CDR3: TGTGCCAGCAGCCCAACCCCCGGGACAGGGGCCGAGCAGTACTTC.

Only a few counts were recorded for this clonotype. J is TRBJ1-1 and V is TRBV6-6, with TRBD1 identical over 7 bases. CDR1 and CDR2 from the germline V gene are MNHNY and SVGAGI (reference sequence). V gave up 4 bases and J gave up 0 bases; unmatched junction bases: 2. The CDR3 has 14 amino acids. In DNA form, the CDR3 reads TGTGCCAGCAGTTCCGACAGGGTGAACACTGAAGCTTTCTTT. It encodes CASSSDRVNTEAFF.

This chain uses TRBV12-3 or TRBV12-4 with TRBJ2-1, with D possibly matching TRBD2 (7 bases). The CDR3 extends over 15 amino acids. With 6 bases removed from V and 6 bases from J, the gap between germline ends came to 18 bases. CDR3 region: CASSLFGGLVNEQFF. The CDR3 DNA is TGTGCCAGCAGCCTTTTCGGGGGGCTCGTCAATGAGCAGTTCTTC.

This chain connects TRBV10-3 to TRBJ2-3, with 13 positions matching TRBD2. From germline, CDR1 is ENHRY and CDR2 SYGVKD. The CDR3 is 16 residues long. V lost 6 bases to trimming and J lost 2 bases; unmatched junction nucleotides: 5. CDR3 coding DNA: TGTGCCATCAGCCGACTAGCGGGGGGAAACACAGATACGCAGTATTTT. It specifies CAISRLAGGNTDTQYF.

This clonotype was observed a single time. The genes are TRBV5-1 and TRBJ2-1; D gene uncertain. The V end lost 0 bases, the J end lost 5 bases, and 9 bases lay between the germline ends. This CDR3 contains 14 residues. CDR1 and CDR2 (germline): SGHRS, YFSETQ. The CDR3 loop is CASSLGGVDNEQFF. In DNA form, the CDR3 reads TGCGCCAGCAGCTTGGGGGGTGTGGACAATGAGCAGTTCTTC.

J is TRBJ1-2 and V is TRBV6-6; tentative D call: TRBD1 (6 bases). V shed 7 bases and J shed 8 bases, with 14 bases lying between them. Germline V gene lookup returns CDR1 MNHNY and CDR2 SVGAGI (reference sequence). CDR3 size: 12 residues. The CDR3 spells CASKPQGTGYTF. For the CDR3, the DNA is TGTGCCAGCAAACCCCAGGGGACGGGCTACACCTTC.

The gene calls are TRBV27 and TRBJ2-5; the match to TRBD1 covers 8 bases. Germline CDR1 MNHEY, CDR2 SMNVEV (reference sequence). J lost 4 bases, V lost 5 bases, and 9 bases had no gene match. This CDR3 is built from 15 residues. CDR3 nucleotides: TGTGCCAGCAGTCCCCTTCAGACAGGGGCAGAGACCCAGTACTTC. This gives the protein CASSPLQTGAETQYF.

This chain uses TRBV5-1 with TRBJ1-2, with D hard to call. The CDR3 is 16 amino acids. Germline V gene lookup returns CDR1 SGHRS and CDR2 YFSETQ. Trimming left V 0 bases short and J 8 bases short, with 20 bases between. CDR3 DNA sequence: TGCGCCAGCAGCTTGGCGGGGATCTCCCTAGCTCAAGGCTACACCTTC. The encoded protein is CASSLAGISLAQGYTF.

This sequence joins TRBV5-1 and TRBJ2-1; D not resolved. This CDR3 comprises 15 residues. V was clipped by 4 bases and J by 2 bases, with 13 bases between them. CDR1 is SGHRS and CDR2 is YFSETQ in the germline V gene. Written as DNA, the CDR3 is TGCGCCAGCAGCCAACAGCAAACTACCTACAATGAGCAGTTCTTC. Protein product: CASSQQQTTYNEQFF.

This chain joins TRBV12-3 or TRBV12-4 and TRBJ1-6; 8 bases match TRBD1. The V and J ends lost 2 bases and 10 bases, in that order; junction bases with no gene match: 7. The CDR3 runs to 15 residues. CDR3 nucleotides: TGTGCCAGCAGTTTAATAGGACAGGGCGGATCACCCCTCCACTTT. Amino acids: CASSLIGQGGSPLHF.

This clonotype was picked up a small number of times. CDR3 in amino acids: CSVGGSALAANEQFF. The CDR3 bases are TGCAGCGTTGGCGGATCGGCACTAGCGGCCAATGAGCAGTTCTTC. J is TRBJ2-1 and V is TRBV29-1, with TRBD2 matching over 8 bases. This CDR3 is 15 amino acids long. V lost 4 bases, J lost 6 bases, and 11 bases stayed unmatched. Germline CDR1 and CDR2: SQVTM and ANQGSEA.

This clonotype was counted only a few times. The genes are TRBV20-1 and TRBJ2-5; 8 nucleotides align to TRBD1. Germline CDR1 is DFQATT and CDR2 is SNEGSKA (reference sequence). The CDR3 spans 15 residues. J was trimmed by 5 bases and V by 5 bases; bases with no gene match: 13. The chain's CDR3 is CSAPTLQGGGETQYF. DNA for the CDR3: TGCAGTGCTCCCACTTTACAGGGGGGTGGGGAGACCCAGTACTTC.

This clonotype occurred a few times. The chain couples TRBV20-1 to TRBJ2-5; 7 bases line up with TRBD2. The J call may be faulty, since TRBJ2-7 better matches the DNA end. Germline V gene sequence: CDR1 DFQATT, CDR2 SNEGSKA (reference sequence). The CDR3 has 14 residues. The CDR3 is CSARDSAGVNEQYF. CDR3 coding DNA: TGCAGTGCTAGAGATAGCGCGGGGGTCAACGAGCAGTACTTC.

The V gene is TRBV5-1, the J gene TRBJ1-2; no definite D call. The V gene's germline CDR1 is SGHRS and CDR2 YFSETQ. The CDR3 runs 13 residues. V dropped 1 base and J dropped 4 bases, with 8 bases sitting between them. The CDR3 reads CASSLWVGYGYTF. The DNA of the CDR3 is TGCGCCAGCAGCTTGTGGGTAGGCTATGGCTACACCTTC.

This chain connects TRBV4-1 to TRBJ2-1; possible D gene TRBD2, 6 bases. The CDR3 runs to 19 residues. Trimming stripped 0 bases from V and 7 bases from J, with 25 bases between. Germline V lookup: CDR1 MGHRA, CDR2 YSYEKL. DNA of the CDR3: TGCGCCAGCAGCCAAGATCGGGGTTTGAGGGAGGACGGTGATAATGAGCAGTTCTTC. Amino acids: CASSQDRGLREDGDNEQFF.

The DNA of the CDR3 is TGTGCCAGCAGCTTGGCCGACACAGTGACGGCTTTCTTT. As protein: CASSLADTVTAFF. The chain uses TRBV5-5 and TRBJ1-1; unclear D gene. The CDR3 totals 13 residues. CDR1 and CDR2 from the germline V gene are SGHKS and YYEKEE (reference sequence). Trimming shortened V by 0 bases and J by 11 bases, and 14 bases separated the two germline ends.